The present TCR beta chain was sequenced within a study of blood T cell repertoires in COVID-19. Across the whole study: Acute-phase and convalescent COVID-19 samples originated in the United States, Italy and Spain. T cells, B-cell-depleted T cells, or PBMCs provided the cDNA or gDNA that served as material.

The method was immunoSEQ multiplex PCR; TCRdb's version includes in-frame clones alone and lacks a portion of them. The sample holds some 240,000 clones, 65% to 90% seen once. Seattle patients were enrolled during active infection and followed longitudinally. The sequenced sample consisted of peripheral blood. This receptor was taken from a woman in her 70s with COVID-19, enrolled during active disease.

The CDR3 DNA follows: TGCGCCAGCAGCCAAGATCCTGCGATAGCGGGGGGTCGGGGCACAGATACGCAGTATTTT. Protein sequence: CASSQDPAIAGGRGTDTQYF. The J gene is TRBJ2-3, the V gene TRBV4-3; 10 bases line up with TRBD2. V was pared by 0 bases and J by 1 base, with 13 bases of the junction left unmatched. CDR1 is LGHNA, CDR2 YSLEER, per germline. The CDR3 extends over 20 amino acids.